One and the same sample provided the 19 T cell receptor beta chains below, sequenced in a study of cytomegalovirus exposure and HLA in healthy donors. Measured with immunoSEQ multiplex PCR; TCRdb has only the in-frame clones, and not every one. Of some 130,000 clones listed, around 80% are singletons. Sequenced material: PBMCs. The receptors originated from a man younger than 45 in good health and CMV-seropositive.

CDR3 DNA sequence: TGTGCCAGCAGCTTGAGACCCGGGACTGAAGCTTTCTTT. Residues: CASSLRPGTEAFF. J is TRBJ1-1 and V is TRBV5-5; D is unclear. V lost 1 base and J lost 5, with 9 bases in between. Germline V gives CDR1 SGHKS, CDR2 YYEKEE (reference sequence). The CDR3 runs to 13 residues.

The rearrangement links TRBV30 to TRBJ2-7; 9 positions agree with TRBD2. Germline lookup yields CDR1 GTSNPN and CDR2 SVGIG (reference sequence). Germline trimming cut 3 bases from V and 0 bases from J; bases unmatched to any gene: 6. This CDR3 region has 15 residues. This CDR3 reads CAWRLGGRASYEQYF. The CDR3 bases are TGTGCCTGGAGACTCGGCGGGAGGGCCTCCTACGAGCAGTACTTC.

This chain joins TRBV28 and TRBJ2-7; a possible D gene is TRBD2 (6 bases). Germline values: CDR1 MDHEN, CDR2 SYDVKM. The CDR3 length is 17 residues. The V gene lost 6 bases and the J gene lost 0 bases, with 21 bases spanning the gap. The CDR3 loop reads CASSLGPVPGLSYEQYF. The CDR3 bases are TGTGCCAGCAGCCTGGGACCTGTACCGGGACTCTCCTACGAGCAGTACTTC. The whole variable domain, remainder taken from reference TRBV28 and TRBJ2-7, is DVKVTQSSRYLVKRTGEKVFLECVQDMDHENMFWYRQDPGLGLRLIYFSYDVKMKEKGDIPEGYSVSREKKERFSLILESASTNQTSMYLCASSLGPVPGLSYEQYFGPGTRLTVT.

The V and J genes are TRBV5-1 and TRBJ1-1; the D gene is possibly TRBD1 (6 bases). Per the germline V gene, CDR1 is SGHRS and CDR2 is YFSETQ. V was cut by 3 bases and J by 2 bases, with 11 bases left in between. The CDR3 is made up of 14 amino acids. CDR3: CASSSQGINTEAFF. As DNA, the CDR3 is TGCGCCAGCAGCTCACAGGGTATCAACACTGAAGCTTTCTTT.

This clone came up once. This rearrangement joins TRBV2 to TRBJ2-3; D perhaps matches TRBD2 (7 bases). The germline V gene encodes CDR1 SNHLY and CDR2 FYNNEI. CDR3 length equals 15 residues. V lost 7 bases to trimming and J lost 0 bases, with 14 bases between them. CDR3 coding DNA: TGTGCCAGCACTAGGGGGGGACCTAGCACAGATACGCAGTATTTT. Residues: CASTRGGPSTDTQYF.

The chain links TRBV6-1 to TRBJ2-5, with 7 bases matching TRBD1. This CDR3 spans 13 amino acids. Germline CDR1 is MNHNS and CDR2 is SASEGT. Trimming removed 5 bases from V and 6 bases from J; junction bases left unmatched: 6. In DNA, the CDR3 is TGTGCCAGCAGTTGGACAGGACAACAGACCCAGTACTTC. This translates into CASSWTGQQTQYF.

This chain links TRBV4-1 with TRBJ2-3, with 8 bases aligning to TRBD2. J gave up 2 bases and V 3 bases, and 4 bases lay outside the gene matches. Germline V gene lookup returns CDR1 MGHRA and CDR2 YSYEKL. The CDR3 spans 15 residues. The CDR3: CASSHSGDHTDTQYF. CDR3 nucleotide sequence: TGCGCCAGCAGCCATAGCGGGGATCACACAGATACGCAGTATTTT.

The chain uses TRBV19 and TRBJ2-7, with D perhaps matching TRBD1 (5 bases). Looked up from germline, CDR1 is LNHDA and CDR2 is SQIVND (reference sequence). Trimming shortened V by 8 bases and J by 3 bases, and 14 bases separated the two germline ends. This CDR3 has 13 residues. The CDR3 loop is CASGAGMGYEQYF. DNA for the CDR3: TGTGCCAGTGGGGCAGGGATGGGCTACGAGCAGTACTTC.

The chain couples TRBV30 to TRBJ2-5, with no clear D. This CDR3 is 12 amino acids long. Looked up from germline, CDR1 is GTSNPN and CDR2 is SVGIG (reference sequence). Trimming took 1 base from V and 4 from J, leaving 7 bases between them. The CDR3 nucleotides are TGTGCCTGGAGTGCGCTCGGAGAGACCCAGTACTTC. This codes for CAWSALGETQYF.

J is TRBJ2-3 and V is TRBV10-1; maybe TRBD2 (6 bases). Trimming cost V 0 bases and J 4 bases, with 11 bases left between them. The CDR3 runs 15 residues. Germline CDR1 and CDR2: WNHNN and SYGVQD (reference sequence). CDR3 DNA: TGCGCCAGCAGTGAGTCAGCGGGCCCTGCAGATACGCAGTATTTT. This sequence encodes CASSESAGPADTQYF.

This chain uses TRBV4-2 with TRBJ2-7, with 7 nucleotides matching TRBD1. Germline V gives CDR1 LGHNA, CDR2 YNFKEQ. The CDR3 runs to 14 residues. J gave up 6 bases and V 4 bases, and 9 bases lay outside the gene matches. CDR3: CASSPETGSGEQYF. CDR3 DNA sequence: TGTGCCAGCAGCCCGGAGACAGGGTCGGGCGAGCAGTACTTC.

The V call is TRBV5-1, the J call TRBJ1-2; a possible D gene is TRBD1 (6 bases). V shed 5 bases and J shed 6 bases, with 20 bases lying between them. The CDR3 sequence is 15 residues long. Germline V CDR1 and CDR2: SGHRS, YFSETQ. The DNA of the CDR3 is TGCGCCAGCAGACGGGGGGGCGATGTCTCCAATGGCTACACCTTC. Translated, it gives CASRRGGDVSNGYTF. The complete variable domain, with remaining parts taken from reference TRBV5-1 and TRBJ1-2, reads KAGVTQTPRYLIKTRGQQVTLSCSPISGHRSVSWYQQTPGQGLQFLFEYFSETQRNKGNFPGRFSGRQFSNSRSEMNVSTLELGDSALYLCASRRGGDVSNGYTFGSGTRLTVV.

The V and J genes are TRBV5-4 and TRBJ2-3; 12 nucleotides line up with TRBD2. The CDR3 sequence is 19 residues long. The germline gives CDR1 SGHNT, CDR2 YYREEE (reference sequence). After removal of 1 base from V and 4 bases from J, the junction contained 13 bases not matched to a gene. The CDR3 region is CASSLYWLAGGPGADTQYF. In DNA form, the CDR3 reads TGTGCCAGCAGCTTGTATTGGCTAGCGGGAGGGCCTGGGGCAGATACGCAGTATTTT.

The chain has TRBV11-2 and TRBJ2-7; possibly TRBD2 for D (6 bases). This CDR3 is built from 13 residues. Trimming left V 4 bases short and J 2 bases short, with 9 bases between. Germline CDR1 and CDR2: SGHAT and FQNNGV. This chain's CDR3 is CASSSSGAYEQYF. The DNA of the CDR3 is TGTGCCAGCAGCTCGTCGGGAGCCTACGAGCAGTACTTC.

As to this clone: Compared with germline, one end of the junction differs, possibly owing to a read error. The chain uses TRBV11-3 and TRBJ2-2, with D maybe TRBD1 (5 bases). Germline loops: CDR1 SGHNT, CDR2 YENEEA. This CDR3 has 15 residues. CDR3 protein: CASSLGQGETEELFF. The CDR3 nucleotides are TGTGCCAGCAGCTTAGGCCAGGGTGAAACCGAGGAGCTGTTTTTT.

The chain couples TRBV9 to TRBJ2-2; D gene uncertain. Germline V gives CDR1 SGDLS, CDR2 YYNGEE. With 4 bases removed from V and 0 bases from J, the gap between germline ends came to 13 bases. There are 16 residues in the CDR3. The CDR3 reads CASSLNDFANTGELFF. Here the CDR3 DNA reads TGTGCCAGCAGCTTAAACGACTTCGCGAACACCGGGGAGCTGTTTTTT.

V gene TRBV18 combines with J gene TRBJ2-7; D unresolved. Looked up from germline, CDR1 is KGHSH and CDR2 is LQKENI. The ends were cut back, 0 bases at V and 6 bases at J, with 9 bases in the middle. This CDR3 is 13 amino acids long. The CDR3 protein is CASSPPPQSEQYF. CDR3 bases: TGTGCCAGCTCACCACCCCCCCAGTCCGAGCAGTACTTC. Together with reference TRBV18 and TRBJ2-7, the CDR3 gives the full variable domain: NAGVMQNPRHLVRRRGQEARLRCSPMKGHSHVYWYRQLPEEGLKFMVYLQKENIIDESGMPKERFSAEFPKEGPSILRIQQVVRGDSAAYFCASSPPPQSEQYFGPGTRLTVT.

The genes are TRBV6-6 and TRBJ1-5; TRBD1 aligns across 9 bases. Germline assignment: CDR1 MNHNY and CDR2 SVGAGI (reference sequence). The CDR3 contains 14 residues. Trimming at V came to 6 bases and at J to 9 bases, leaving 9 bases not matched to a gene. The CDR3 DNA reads TGTGCCAGCAGGATCGGGACAGGGTTGGTGCCCCAGCATTTT. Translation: CASRIGTGLVPQHF.

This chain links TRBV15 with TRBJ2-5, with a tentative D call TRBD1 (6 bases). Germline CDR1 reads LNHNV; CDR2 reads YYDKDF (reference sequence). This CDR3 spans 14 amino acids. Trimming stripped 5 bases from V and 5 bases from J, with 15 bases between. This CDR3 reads CATSPQPGVETQYF. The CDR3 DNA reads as TGTGCCACCAGCCCTCAGCCAGGGGTGGAGACCCAGTACTTC.